The 30 T cell receptor beta chains presented below share a single source sample, sequenced in a study of T cell clusters in autoimmune cytopenias. Each sample's input was 200 to 250 ng genomic DNA, about 38,000 genome equivalents. One tube held mixed TRB-A and TRB-B primer pools for touch-down PCR. TCRdb re-called the multiplex PCR reads and shows each CDR3 protein once, DNA omitted. The table for this sample gives thousands of distinct CDR3 sequences. The same sample was also studied in work on T cell repertoires in aging, cancer and after chemotherapy.

Specimen: peripheral blood. Receptors originate from a human donor in good health.

This clonotype is labeled medium-sized (0.01 to 0.1%) based on frequency. The CDR3 sequence is CASREDFSDGYTF. V and J are TRBV6-5 and TRBJ1-2. Germline V CDR1 and CDR2: MNHEY, SVGAGI. This CDR3 is 13 amino acids long.

The genes are TRBV6-5 and TRBJ1-1; absent DNA, TCRdb's TRBD1 call cannot be checked. CDR1 is MNHEY, CDR2 SVGAGI, per germline. The CDR3 totals 16 residues. The CDR3 loop reads CASSYSAPRGGAEAFF.

The V call is TRBV12-3 or TRBV12-4, the J call TRBJ1-2; lacking DNA, the TRBD1 call made by TCRdb goes unchecked. This CDR3 comprises 14 residues. CDR3 amino acids: CASSRRGTGVGYTF.

J is TRBJ2-7 and V is TRBV5-6; TCRdb picks TRBD2, but there is no DNA to check that call. The CDR3 sequence is 15 residues long. CDR1 is SGHDT, CDR2 YYEEEE, per germline. The chain's CDR3 is CASSSGLAGALEQYF.

CDR3 residues: CASSPMRQGFPPGANVLTF. The rearrangement joins TRBV6-2 or TRBV6-3 to TRBJ2-6; without DNA, the TCRdb call of TRBD1 cannot be checked. This CDR3 is 19 amino acids long. In germline, CDR1 is MNHEY, CDR2 SVGEGT.

This chain connects TRBV15 to TRBJ1-5. The CDR3 extends over 18 amino acids. Looked up from germline, CDR1 is LNHNV and CDR2 is YYDKDF (reference sequence). CDR3 protein: CATSRDPRAGSSGQPQHF.

According to its frequency, this clonotype is medium-sized. V is TRBV11-2 and J is TRBJ2-5; as DNA is missing, the TRBD1 call by TCRdb cannot be tested. This CDR3 contains 14 residues. CDR1 and CDR2 from the germline V gene are SGHAT and FQNNGV. The CDR3 region is CASSAPGTQETQYF.

The chain joins TRBV28 to TRBJ1-1; without DNA, the TCRdb call of TRBD1 cannot be checked. The germline V gene has CDR1 MDHEN and CDR2 SYDVKM. CDR3 size: 17 residues. CDR3 protein: CASSSYPLVDGGTEAFF.

This chain uses TRBV5-1 with TRBJ2-7; TCRdb reports TRBD1, a call that lacks DNA to check it against. In germline, CDR1 is SGHRS, CDR2 YFSETQ. This CDR3 is built from 15 residues. This CDR3 is CASSLGGTGEVEQYF.

This clonotype is large (0.1 to 1%) by frequency. This chain links TRBV29-1 with TRBJ2-3; TCRdb selects TRBD2, and the lack of DNA leaves this call unchecked. CDR1 is SQVTM and CDR2 is ANQGSEA in the germline V gene. CDR3 length equals 14 residues. CDR3 region: CSVDRTSGRDTQYF.

The V call is TRBV5-5, the J call TRBJ1-4. The CDR3 length is 16 residues. The germline gives CDR1 SGHKS, CDR2 YYEKEE (reference sequence). This CDR3 reads CASSFSNAPGGPKLFF.

This chain links TRBV27 with TRBJ2-1; no DNA is available, so the TRBD2 call from TCRdb remains unchecked. This CDR3 is built from 17 residues. Germline V gene data show CDR1 as MNHEY and CDR2 as SMNVEV (reference sequence). Here the CDR3 reads CASSPYQTSGGWNEQFF.

J is TRBJ2-3 and V is TRBV28; TCRdb proposes TRBD1, but this gene call is untestable without DNA. The CDR3 is 12 residues long. The V gene's germline CDR1 is MDHEN and CDR2 SYDVKM. CDR3 amino acids: CASKTGDHTQYF.

This chain connects TRBV4-3 to TRBJ2-3; TCRdb calls TRBD1, which cannot be checked without DNA. This CDR3 is built from 14 residues. Germline CDR1 and CDR2: LGHNA and YSLEER. The CDR3: CASSQDRGTDTQYF.

By frequency, this clonotype registers medium-sized (0.01 to 0.1%). This chain links TRBV7-2 with TRBJ2-3. This CDR3 comprises 12 residues. From germline, CDR1 is SGHTA and CDR2 FQGNSA. The chain's CDR3 is CASSLKGDTQYF. The full variable domain, in which reference TRBV7-2 and TRBJ2-3 provide the parts outside the CDR3, is GAGVSQSPSNKVTEKGKDVELRCDPISGHTALYWYRQSLGQGLEFLIYFQGNSAPDKSGLPSDRFSAERTGGSVSTLTIQRTQQEDSAVYLCASSLKGDTQYFGPGTRLTVL.

Measured by frequency, this clonotype is medium-sized (0.01 to 0.1%). CDR3 sequence: CASSYSWRATNEQFF. The genes are TRBV6-5 and TRBJ2-1; the TCRdb D gene call, TRBD1, has no DNA to confirm it. This CDR3 has 15 amino acids. CDR1 and CDR2 from the germline V gene are MNHEY and SVGAGI.

The CDR3 reads CASGQQGLIKGNTEAFF. The chain recombines TRBV19 with TRBJ1-1; TCRdb outputs TRBD1, but without DNA this stays unchecked. The CDR3 runs to 17 residues. Germline-derived CDR1 and CDR2 are LNHDA and SQIVND (reference sequence).

According to its frequency, this clonotype is medium-sized. This chain connects TRBV5-4 to TRBJ2-3. Germline values: CDR1 SGHNT, CDR2 YYREEE (reference sequence). The CDR3 is made up of 15 amino acids. Here the CDR3 reads CASSDRRETADTQYF.

This rearrangement joins TRBV6-1 to TRBJ1-2; the D gene TCRdb calls, TRBD1, cannot be checked with no DNA. CDR3 size: 14 residues. Germline CDR1 and CDR2: MNHNS and SASEGT. The CDR3 loop is CASSEARDVYGYTF.

This clonotype is medium-sized by frequency. The chain carries TRBV18 and TRBJ2-2; the D gene TCRdb calls, TRBD1, cannot be checked with no DNA. Germline CDR1 reads KGHSH; CDR2 reads LQKENI. CDR3 size: 17 residues. CDR3 sequence reads: CASLPGHQLSNTGELFF.

The chain is built from TRBV24-1 and TRBJ2-1; checking the TCRdb D call of TRBD1 is not possible without DNA. The germline gives CDR1 KGHDR, CDR2 SFDVKD. This CDR3 comprises 16 residues. The CDR3 is CATSDPGQEGNNEQFF.

This clonotype is called medium-sized based on its frequency. J is TRBJ2-7 and V is TRBV29-1; the D gene TCRdb calls, TRBD1, cannot be checked with no DNA. This CDR3 comprises 14 residues. Germline assignment: CDR1 SQVTM and CDR2 ANQGSEA. CDR3 sequence reads: CSVYPGQGPYEQYF.

The gene calls are TRBV24-1 and TRBJ1-1; there is no DNA to check the TCRdb D call of TRBD1. CDR1 is KGHDR, CDR2 SFDVKD, per germline. This CDR3 has 13 residues. CDR3 loop: CATRTGMNTEAFF.

By frequency, this clonotype is medium-sized. The CDR3 reads CASSYTHGGPELFF. The chain carries TRBV6-2 or TRBV6-3 and TRBJ2-2; TCRdb selects TRBD1, and the lack of DNA leaves this call unchecked. From germline, CDR1 is MNHEY and CDR2 SVGEGT. The CDR3 has 14 residues.

This clonotype registers medium-sized by frequency. The chain joins TRBV6-6 to TRBJ2-7; the D gene TCRdb calls, TRBD1, cannot be checked with no DNA. This CDR3 is 12 amino acids long. Germline V gene lookup returns CDR1 MNHNY and CDR2 SVGAGI (reference sequence). CDR3 protein: CASTEGGYEQYF.

Considering frequency, this clonotype is medium-sized. The rearrangement uses TRBV27 and TRBJ2-6; without DNA, the TCRdb call of TRBD1 cannot be checked. The germline V gene has CDR1 MNHEY and CDR2 SMNVEV (reference sequence). The CDR3 is made up of 15 amino acids. The CDR3 sequence is CASSLWGAGANVLTF.

Its frequency marks this clonotype as medium-sized. The chain couples TRBV6-6 to TRBJ2-5; without DNA, the TCRdb call of TRBD1 cannot be checked. Germline-derived CDR1 and CDR2 are MNHNY and SVGAGI (reference sequence). The CDR3 spans 15 residues. CDR3 sequence reads: CASQAPSSRRETQYF.

The chain links TRBV7-2 to TRBJ2-1; as DNA is missing, the TRBD1 call by TCRdb cannot be tested. Germline V gene lookup returns CDR1 SGHTA and CDR2 FQGNSA. CDR3 size: 16 residues. This CDR3 is CASSLVASALYNEQFF.

The chain combines TRBV4-3 with TRBJ2-1; TCRdb outputs TRBD2, but without DNA this stays unchecked. From germline, CDR1 is LGHNA and CDR2 YSLEER. The CDR3 is made up of 19 amino acids. This CDR3 reads CASSQGRGGPSTVYNEQFF.

According to its frequency, this clonotype is medium-sized. The J gene is TRBJ1-3, the V gene TRBV29-1. CDR1 is SQVTM, CDR2 ANQGSEA, per germline. The CDR3 consists of 15 residues. This chain's CDR3 is CSVDEEEGSGNTIYF.